Shown below are 20 T cell receptor beta chains from a single sample sequenced in a study of read filtering for tumor transcriptome and immune sequencing. Molecular barcoded adaptors covering alpha/delta and beta/gamma chains were used on approximately 400 ng RNA. From the reads, TCRdb called clonotypes with MiXCR, one entry per CDR3 protein. The table has tens of thousands of distinct CDR3 sequences, roughly 18% seen once. Sequencing input: a population of CD138-negative cells sorted from bone marrow. These receptors were taken from a donor aged 40 or over with multiple myeloma.

This clonotype showed up many times. The chain uses TRBV12-3 or TRBV12-4 and TRBJ1-1, with D tentatively TRBD1 (6 bases). V lost 5 bases to trimming and J lost 0 bases, with 10 bases between them. CDR3 size: 14 residues. This chain's CDR3 is CASSPQGLNTEAFF. The CDR3 bases are TGTGCCAGCAGTCCTCAGGGGCTGAACACTGAAGCTTTCTTT.

With regard to this clonotype: A much more abundant neighbour one base away suggests this may be a read error. Since no conserved phenylalanine or tryptophan closes the CDR3, a read error is the likely cause. The rearrangement joins TRBV3-1 to TRBJ2-5; D is ambiguous. V lost 0 bases to trimming and J lost 4 bases, with 15 bases between them. This CDR3 has 16 amino acids. Looked up from germline, CDR1 is LGHDT and CDR2 is YNNKEL (reference sequence). The DNA of the CDR3 is TGTGCCAGCAGCCAAGAGGGATCGAACTTTCGAGAGACCCAGTACATC. Encoded protein: CASSQEGSNFRETQYI.

This clonotype was seen a single time. The chain carries TRBV3-1 and TRBJ1-5, with no clear D. The V end was cut by 3 bases, the J end by 2 bases, with 11 bases between. In germline, CDR1 is LGHDT, CDR2 YNNKEL (reference sequence). The CDR3 has 15 residues. The CDR3 protein is CASSQEMGGNQPQHF. As DNA, the CDR3 is TGTGCCAGCAGCCAGGAGATGGGCGGCAATCAGCCCCAGCATTTT.

Many counts were recorded for this clonotype. The V and J genes are TRBV15 and TRBJ1-2; D might be TRBD1 (5 bases). CDR3 length equals 15 residues. The V and J ends lost 2 bases and 2 bases respectively, with 12 bases between them. The germline CDR1 and CDR2 sequences are LNHNV and YYDKDF (reference sequence). This chain's CDR3 is CATSRTKTENYGYTF. The DNA of the CDR3 is TGTGCCACCAGCAGAACGAAGACAGAGAACTATGGCTACACCTTC.

This clonotype was found many times. The J gene is TRBJ2-7, the V gene TRBV11-2, with D perhaps matching TRBD1 or TRBD2 (6 bases each). Looked up from germline, CDR1 is SGHAT and CDR2 is FQNNGV. The CDR3 runs to 16 residues. V was cut by 4 bases and J by 6 bases, with 22 bases left in between. CDR3 residues: CASSSTSGGASREQYF. CDR3 coding DNA: TGTGCCAGCAGCTCAACCTCCGGGGGCGCCTCTCGCGAGCAGTACTTC.

This chain joins TRBV6-1 and TRBJ1-1; 8 bases match TRBD1. The CDR3 consists of 15 residues. V lost 7 bases and J lost 0; bases outside the gene matches: 7. From germline, CDR1 is MNHNS and CDR2 SASEGT. The CDR3 loop reads CASNQGASMNTEAFF. The DNA for the CDR3 is TGTGCCAGCAACCAGGGGGCTAGTATGAACACTGAAGCTTTCTTT.

This clonotype was recorded many times. The rearrangement links TRBV11-2 to TRBJ2-1; D call uncertain. The CDR3 is 15 residues long. V lost 5 bases, J lost 2 bases, and 13 bases lay in between. Germline V gene data show CDR1 as SGHAT and CDR2 as FQNNGV. The CDR3 sequence: CASSIREAPYNEQFF. CDR3 DNA: TGTGCCAGCAGCATCCGAGAAGCACCCTACAATGAGCAGTTCTTC.

The sample holds many counts of this clonotype. The chain links TRBV30 to TRBJ2-2; 9 bases are shared with TRBD2. Germline assignment: CDR1 GTSNPN and CDR2 SVGIG (reference sequence). With V trimmed by 3 bases and J by 5 bases, 13 bases remained unmatched. There are 17 residues in the CDR3. In DNA, the CDR3 is TGTGCCTGGAGAGCACCGGGTAGCGGGAGTAGAACCGGGGAGCTGTTTTTT. It is translated as CAWRAPGSGSRTGELFF. The full variable domain, with the rest looked up from reference TRBV30 and TRBJ2-2, is SQTIHQWPATLVQPVGSPLSLECTVEGTSNPNLYWYRQAAGRGLQLLFYSVGIGQISSEVPQNLSASRPQDRQFILSSKKLLLSDSGFYLCAWRAPGSGSRTGELFFGEGSRLTVL.

Many counts were recorded for this clonotype. The rearrangement uses TRBV24-1 and TRBJ2-4; maybe TRBD2 (5 bases). Germline V gives CDR1 KGHDR, CDR2 SFDVKD. The CDR3 extends over 18 amino acids. V was shortened by 9 bases and J by 0 bases, with 23 bases between the two germline ends. The CDR3 sequence is CATCRFHLFGLAKNIQYF. CDR3 in DNA: TGTGCCACCTGCCGGTTTCACTTATTCGGACTAGCCAAAAACATTCAGTACTTC.

This clonotype was counted ten times or more. This chain uses TRBV7-3 with TRBJ2-1; D is unresolved. V was cut by 1 base and J by 6 bases, with 10 bases left in between. Germline V gives CDR1 SGHTA, CDR2 FQGTGA. The CDR3 loop spans 14 amino acids. Here the CDR3 reads CASSLMGQFNEQFF. The CDR3, as DNA: TGTGCCAGCAGCTTAATGGGCCAGTTCAATGAGCAGTTCTTC.

This clonotype was picked up many times. The chain is built from TRBV19 and TRBJ2-2; 8 positions match TRBD2. CDR1 and CDR2 (germline): LNHDA, SQIVND (reference sequence). Unmatched junction bases numbered 7, after V lost 8 bases and J lost 8 bases. The CDR3 loop spans 13 amino acids. The CDR3 DNA reads as TGTGCCAGTTCGACTAGCGTTGGTGGGGAGCTGTTTTTT. Encoded protein: CASSTSVGGELFF. Supplemented by reference TRBV19 and TRBJ2-2, the full variable domain reads DGGITQSPKYLFRKEGQNVTLSCEQNLNHDAMYWYRQDPGQGLRLIYYSQIVNDFQKGDIAEGYSVSREKKESFPLTVTSAQKNPTAFYLCASSTSVGGELFFGEGSRLTVL.

This clonotype came up many times. The rearrangement joins TRBV29-1 to TRBJ2-7; D is perhaps TRBD1 (8 bases). The CDR3 is 12 amino acids. Trimming took 8 bases from V and 3 from J, leaving 14 bases between them. Germline V lookup: CDR1 SQVTM, CDR2 ANQGSEA. The DNA of the CDR3 is TGCAGCATATACAGGGGGGGCTACGAGCAGTACTTC. Translating gives CSIYRGGYEQYF.

This clonotype showed up just a few times. This chain connects TRBV20-1 to TRBJ1-4; D remains unclear. The CDR3 is 11 amino acids. The V and J ends lost 3 bases and 8 bases respectively, with 7 bases between them. CDR1 and CDR2 (germline): DFQATT, SNEGSKA (reference sequence). As DNA, the CDR3 is TGCAGTGCTAGTGGTAACGAAAAACTGTTTTTT. It specifies CSASGNEKLFF.

Judged by abundance, this clonotype is medium-sized (0.01 to 0.1%). The rearrangement links TRBV20-1 to TRBJ2-1, with TRBD2 as a possible D gene (5 bases). The CDR3 totals 12 residues. Germline assignment: CDR1 DFQATT and CDR2 SNEGSKA (reference sequence). The V gene lost 3 bases and the J gene lost 6 bases, with 9 bases spanning the gap. The CDR3 DNA is TGCAGTGCTAGCGGGGAAGTCAATGAGCAGTTCTTC. This sequence encodes CSASGEVNEQFF.

This clonotype was detected ten times or more. This sequence joins TRBV6-6 and TRBJ2-5; the match to TRBD1 covers 9 bases. From germline, CDR1 is MNHNY and CDR2 SVGAGI (reference sequence). V lost 4 bases to trimming and J lost 4 bases; unmatched junction nucleotides: 7. The CDR3 totals 15 residues. In nucleotides, the CDR3 is TGTGCCAGCAGTTCCGGGACAGGGTACCGAGAGACCCAGTACTTC. Its protein product is CASSSGTGYRETQYF.

To note about this clonotype: This may be a read error, as it is one base from a much larger clone. No conserved phenylalanine or tryptophan ends this CDR3, so it is likely a read error. V is TRBV10-3 and J is TRBJ2-1; TRBD2 agrees at 7 bases. CDR3 length: 13 amino acids. Germline V lookup: CDR1 ENHRY, CDR2 SYGVKD. The J segment lost 7 bases and the V segment lost 8 bases, leaving 8 bases of the junction unmatched. The CDR3 bases are TGTGCCATCGGCGGGAGCCTTGGGAATGAGCAGTTCTCC. This translates into CAIGGSLGNEQFS.

This clonotype was seen only a few times. The chain is built from TRBV2 and TRBJ1-5, with 8 nucleotides matching TRBD1. Germline loops: CDR1 SNHLY, CDR2 FYNNEI. With 5 bases clipped from V and 1 base from J, the junction kept 4 bases outside the gene matches. CDR3 length equals 15 residues. The CDR3 nucleotides read TGTGCCAGCAGTTATAGACAGGGGAGCAATCAGCCCCAGCATTTT. Amino acids: CASSYRQGSNQPQHF.

In regard to this clonotype: At one end the junction does not follow the germline gene, possibly because of a read error. The chain carries TRBV6-6 and TRBJ2-1; D is ambiguous. Germline V gives CDR1 MNHNY, CDR2 SVGAGI (reference sequence). CDR3 length equals 15 residues. In DNA, the CDR3 is TGTGCCAGCAGCCCCGAGGACCGTCCCTACAATGGGCAGTTCTTC. Translating gives CASSPEDRPYNGQFF.

About this clonotype: This may be a read error: a much more frequent sequence differs by one nucleotide. V usage is TRBV20-1 and J usage is TRBJ2-3; D possibly matches TRBD1 or TRBD2 (6 bases each). From germline, CDR1 is DFQATT and CDR2 SNEGSKA (reference sequence). The V end lost 5 bases, the J end lost 2 bases, and 17 bases lay between the germline ends. The CDR3 is made up of 15 amino acids. In DNA, the CDR3 is TGCAGTGCTGGTACGGGGGCCAATCCCACAGATACGCAGTATTTT. Its translation is CSAGTGANPTDTQYF.

This clonotype was counted ten times or more. This chain links TRBV7-8 with TRBJ2-7; D not resolved. Germline values: CDR1 SGHVS, CDR2 FQNEAQ. The CDR3 totals 12 residues. V shed 1 base and J shed 5 bases, with 6 bases lying between them. The CDR3 spells CASSLEAHEQYF. The CDR3 coding sequence is TGTGCCAGCAGCTTAGAGGCCCACGAGCAGTACTTC.